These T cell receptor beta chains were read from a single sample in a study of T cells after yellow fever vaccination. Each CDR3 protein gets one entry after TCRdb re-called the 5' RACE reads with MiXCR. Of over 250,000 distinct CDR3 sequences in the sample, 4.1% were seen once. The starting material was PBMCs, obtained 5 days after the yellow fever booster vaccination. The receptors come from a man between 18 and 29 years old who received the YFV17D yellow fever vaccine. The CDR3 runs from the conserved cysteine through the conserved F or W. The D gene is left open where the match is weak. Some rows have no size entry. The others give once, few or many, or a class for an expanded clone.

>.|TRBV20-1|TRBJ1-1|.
CSADERGLQNTEAFF
TGCAGCGCCGATGAAAGGGGTCTACAGAACACTGAAGCTTTCTTT
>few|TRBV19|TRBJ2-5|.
CASRSGRAGETQYF
TGTGCCAGTAGGTCTGGCAGGGCGGGGGAGACCCAGTACTTC
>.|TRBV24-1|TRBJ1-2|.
CATSDLQREDGYTF
TGTGCCACCAGTGATTTGCAGAGGGAGGATGGCTACACCTTC
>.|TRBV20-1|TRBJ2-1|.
CSATPGHEQFF
TGCAGTGCAACTCCAGGGCATGAGCAGTTCTTC
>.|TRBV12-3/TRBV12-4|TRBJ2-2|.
CASSIRALGTGELFF
TGTGCCAGCAGTATCCGGGCCCTGGGTACCGGGGAGCTGTTTTTT
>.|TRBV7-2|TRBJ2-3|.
CASSPSLRGDTQYF
TGTGCCAGCAGCCCTTCTCTCCGGGGAGATACGCAGTATTTT
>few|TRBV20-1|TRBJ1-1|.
CSASTGDTEAFF
TGCAGTGCTAGTACGGGGGACACTGAAGCTTTCTTT
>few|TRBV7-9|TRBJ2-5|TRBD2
CASSSTSGGTLGETQYF
TGTGCCAGCAGCTCTACTAGCGGGGGGACCCTCGGGGAGACCCAGTACTTC
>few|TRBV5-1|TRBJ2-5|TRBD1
CASSFGQGALGTQYF
TGCGCCAGCAGCTTCGGACAGGGGGCCCTTGGGACCCAGTACTTC
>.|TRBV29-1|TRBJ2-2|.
CSVRSQGSTGELFF
TGCAGCGTTCGGTCCCAGGGGAGCACCGGGGAGCTGTTTTTT
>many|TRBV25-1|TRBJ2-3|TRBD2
CASSEALSGRAQYF
TGTGCCAGCAGTGAGGCCCTTTCAGGGAGGGCGCAGTATTTT
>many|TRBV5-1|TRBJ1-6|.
CASSLDGTNSPLHF
TGCGCCAGCAGCTTGGACGGAACCAATTCACCCCTCCACTTT
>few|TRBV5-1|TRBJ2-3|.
CASSLVGAADTQYF
TGCGCCAGCAGCTTGGTGGGGGCAGCAGATACGCAGTATTTT
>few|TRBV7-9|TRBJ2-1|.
CASSGGAGYNEQFF
TGTGCCAGCAGCGGGGGGGCCGGCTACAATGAGCAGTTCTTC
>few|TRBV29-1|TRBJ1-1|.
CSVAYRANTEAFF
TGCAGCGTGGCTTACAGGGCGAACACTGAAGCTTTCTTT
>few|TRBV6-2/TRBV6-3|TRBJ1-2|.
CASQTGSPYGYTF
TGTGCCAGCCAAACGGGCTCTCCCTATGGCTACACCTTC
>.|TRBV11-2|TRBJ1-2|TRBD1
CASRTPGGRIYGYTF
TGTGCCAGTCGAACCCCAGGGGGCCGGATTTATGGCTACACCTTC
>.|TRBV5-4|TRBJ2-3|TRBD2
CASSPSWGSGGAADTQYF
TGTGCCAGCAGCCCCTCCTGGGGGAGCGGGGGGGCGGCAGATACGCAGTATTTT
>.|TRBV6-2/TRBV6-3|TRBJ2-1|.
CASSYLSGTGNYNEQFF
TGTGCCAGCAGTTACTTATCCGGGACCGGGAACTACAATGAGCAGTTCTTC
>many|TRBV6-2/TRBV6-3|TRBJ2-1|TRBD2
CASSYSYGGFYNEQFF
TGTGCCAGCAGTTACTCGTACGGGGGGTTCTACAATGAGCAGTTCTTC
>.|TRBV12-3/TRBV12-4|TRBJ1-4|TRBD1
CASSFRTGSEKLFF
TGTGCCAGCAGTTTCCGGACAGGGAGTGAAAAACTGTTTTTT
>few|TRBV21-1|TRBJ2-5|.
CASSKASPPEETQYF
TGTGCCAGCAGCAAAGCTAGCCCCCCAGAGGAGACCCAGTACTTC
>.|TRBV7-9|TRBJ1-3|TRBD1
CASSFYVKQTGVRRNTIYF
TGTGCCAGCAGCTTTTACGTAAAACAGACAGGGGTGAGAAGAAACACCATATATTTT
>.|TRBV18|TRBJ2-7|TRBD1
CASSRNRGDEQYF
TGTGCCAGCTCACGAAACAGGGGCGACGAGCAGTACTTC
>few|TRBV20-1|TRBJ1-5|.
CSAEGTNQPQHF
TGCAGTGCCGAGGGGACCAATCAGCCCCAGCATTTT
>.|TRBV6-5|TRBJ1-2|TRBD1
CASSPGQAGVYGYTF
TGTGCCAGCAGTCCGGGACAGGCGGGCGTCTATGGCTACACCTTC
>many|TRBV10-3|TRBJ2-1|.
CAISPRASRDEQFF
TGTGCCATCAGTCCCAGAGCTAGCCGGGATGAGCAGTTCTTC
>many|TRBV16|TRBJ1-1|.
CASSQASGLGAFF
TGTGCCAGCAGCCAAGCTTCGGGGTTAGGGGCTTTCTTT